What follows is one T cell receptor (beta chain) and its context. Its target is unknown. This table comes from immunoSEQ multiplex PCR, and its TCRdb copy is limited to in-frame clones, with some not included. This repertoire shows more than 100,000 clones, approximately 88% found once; its top ten account for 7.6%. This entry is derived from a study of T cell responses to AZD1222 COVID-19 vaccine. Background on the study: Second-dose intervals near 4 or 12 weeks were combined. Study-wide results and caveats: Donors, mostly white British, included more females; clonal diversity was possibly underestimated. None of the repertoires were sampled until the peak T cell response had passed. Targeting of unmutated variant regions was reportedly seen in nearly half of spike-specific TCRs.

The receptor was isolated from an adult in good health. Material: peripheral blood, obtained on day 0 of AZD1222 vaccination.

The CDR3, as DNA: TGTGCCAGCAGTTACTGGACAGGGCTAAACGGGGAGCTGTTTTTT. This sequence encodes CASSYWTGLNGELFF. This chain uses TRBV6-5 with TRBJ2-2, with 8 positions matching TRBD1. The CDR3 contains 15 residues. V lost 1 base to trimming and J lost 7 bases; unmatched junction nucleotides: 5. Looked up from germline, CDR1 is MNHEY and CDR2 is SVGAGI.